The 9 T cell receptor beta chains reported below all come from one sample, sequenced in a study of blood T cells in healthy people across ages (dated by TCRdb to the mid-2010s). To prepare the library, 5' RACE was applied. TCRdb names Illumina HiSeq 2500 as the instrument used. The second PCR ran for about 7 to 11 cycles and used a J-beta primer mix along with a sample-barcoded 5' primer. Through fastp at Q25 and MiXCR, TCRdb rebuilt clones from the public reads, retaining in-frame beta chains. All rows with the same CDR3 protein become a single entry with the most common DNA and genes. Counted in this sample were about 1,400,000 distinct CDR3 sequences; approximately 59% of them appeared once. The ten largest clones capture over 5% of the sample. Source material: blood. All receptors come from a man aged 18 to 29 in good health.

The CDR3 bases are TGCAGTGCAAGGGACAGCTCTCCGGCTAGGTTGCAGTACTTC. Translated, it gives CSARDSSPARLQYF. The rearrangement links TRBV20-1 to TRBJ2-7; 7 bases fit TRBD1. The germline V gene encodes CDR1 DFQATT and CDR2 SNEGSKA (reference sequence). This CDR3 comprises 14 residues. The V and J ends lost 6 bases and 9 bases, in that order; junction bases with no gene match: 17.

The J gene is TRBJ2-2, the V gene TRBV7-9; TRBD2 might be the D (5 bases). The CDR3 spans 14 residues. CDR1 and CDR2 from the germline V gene are SEHNR and FQNEAQ (reference sequence). Trimming pared 5 bases from V and 6 bases from J, leaving 13 bases between. The CDR3 DNA reads as TGTGCCAGCAGCCTTCGGGGTAACCCCGGGGAGCTGTTTTTT. Encoded protein: CASSLRGNPGELFF. The full variable domain, its missing parts supplied by reference TRBV7-9 and TRBJ2-2, is DTGVSQNPRHKITKRGQNVTFRCDPISEHNRLYWYRQTLGQGPEFLTYFQNEAQLEKSRLLSDRFSAERPKGSFSTLEIQRTEQGDSAMYLCASSLRGNPGELFFGEGSRLTVL.

This clonotype has only a few counts. The chain recombines TRBV9 with TRBJ2-1, with 9 bases aligning to TRBD2. The germline gives CDR1 SGDLS, CDR2 YYNGEE. After removal of 3 bases from V and 4 bases from J, the junction contained 5 bases not matched to a gene. The CDR3 runs to 15 residues. Here the CDR3 DNA reads TGTGCCAGCAGCGCCCAGGGACTAGCTTACAATGAGCAGTTCTTC. It yields the protein CASSAQGLAYNEQFF.

The chain has TRBV5-1 and TRBJ2-3; D is perhaps TRBD1 (6 bases). Trimming stripped 5 bases from V and 5 bases from J, with 12 bases between. The CDR3 has 13 amino acids. In germline, CDR1 is SGHRS, CDR2 YFSETQ. The CDR3 loop reads CASRYRAGDTQYF. CDR3 nucleotides: TGCGCCAGCAGGTACAGGGCGGGAGATACGCAGTATTTT. The whole variable domain, filled in from reference TRBV5-1 and TRBJ2-3, reads KAGVTQTPRYLIKTRGQQVTLSCSPISGHRSVSWYQQTPGQGLQFLFEYFSETQRNKGNFPGRFSGRQFSNSRSEMNVSTLELGDSALYLCASRYRAGDTQYFGPGTRLTVL.

The sample holds a few counts of this clonotype. The genes are TRBV4-1 and TRBJ2-1, with 7 bases aligning to TRBD2. The CDR3 is 17 amino acids. After removal of 5 bases from V and 0 bases from J, the junction contained 10 bases not matched to a gene. Germline CDR1 MGHRA, CDR2 YSYEKL. CDR3 nucleotides: TGCGCCAGCAGCAAACTACTAGCGTTGAGCTCCTACAATGAGCAGTTCTTC. Translation: CASSKLLALSSYNEQFF.

In this sample, this clonotype turned up a few times. The chain couples TRBV27 to TRBJ2-7; TRBD1 matches at 9 bases. V trimming: 3 bases; J trimming: 2 bases; junction bases outside the gene matches: 5. Germline V CDR1 and CDR2: MNHEY, SMNVEV (reference sequence). There are 15 residues in the CDR3. CDR3 DNA sequence: TGTGCCAGCAGTTTCACCGGGACAGGGACCTACGAGCAGTACTTC. Translated, it gives CASSFTGTGTYEQYF.

V is TRBV5-1 and J is TRBJ2-3, with unresolved D. Germline CDR1 and CDR2: SGHRS and YFSETQ. This CDR3 region has 15 residues. V lost 0 bases and J lost 0, with 8 bases in between. In DNA form, the CDR3 reads TGCGCCAGCAGCTTGGCCGTCGTAAGCACAGATACGCAGTATTTT. Protein product: CASSLAVVSTDTQYF.

The chain employs TRBV10-3 and TRBJ2-1; D ambiguous. Deletions cut 2 bases from V and 6 bases from J, with 11 bases between. Germline assignment: CDR1 ENHRY and CDR2 SYGVKD. CDR3 length: 14 amino acids. CDR3 region: CAISEGTEANEQFF. The CDR3 DNA sequence: TGTGCCATCAGTGAGGGTACAGAGGCCAATGAGCAGTTCTTC.

V is TRBV6-6 and J is TRBJ1-4; TRBD1 aligns across 10 bases. This CDR3 contains 15 residues. Per the germline V gene, CDR1 is MNHNY and CDR2 is SVGAGI (reference sequence). J gave up 8 bases and V 4 bases, and 7 bases lay outside the gene matches. The CDR3 loop is CASSSTGQGGEKLFF. The CDR3 bases are TGTGCCAGCAGTTCTACCGGACAGGGGGGAGAAAAACTGTTTTTT.